These T cell receptor beta chains were read from a single sample in a study of T cell responses to AZD1222 COVID-19 vaccine. Assay used: immunoSEQ multiplex PCR; TCRdb lists only in-frame clones, some missing. This table holds 150,000 to 180,000 clones, 85% to 95% found once. The source was peripheral blood, collected 28 days after the second AZD1222 dose. These receptors came from an adult who received the AZD1222 COVID-19 vaccine. Each CDR3 is given with its conserved first and last residue. A D gene is named only where the DNA matches it firmly. Size values are once, few and many counts, or a class for expanded clones, and some rows have none.

TRBV21-1	TRBJ2-3	NA	NA	CASSGGPGQGAADTQYF	TGTGCCAGCAGCGGGGGCCCGGGACAGGGGGCCGCAGATACGCAGTATTTT
TRBV3-1/TRBV3-2	TRBJ1-1	NA	NA	CASSHPGTMNTEAFF	TGTGCCAGCAGCCATCCCGGGACTATGAACACTGAAGCTTTCTTT
TRBV10-3	TRBJ2-5	NA	NA	CAISGEWPTQYF	TGTGCCATCAGTGGAGAGTGGCCGACCCAGTACTTC
TRBV19	TRBJ1-3	few	NA	CASSIGSGNTIYF	TGTGCCAGTAGTATTGGCTCTGGAAACACCATATATTTT
TRBV4-1	TRBJ2-5	NA	NA	CASSPAGKETQYF	TGCGCCAGCAGCCCCGCAGGGAAAGAGACCCAGTACTTC
TRBV7-9	TRBJ2-2	NA	NA	CASSRAGPGELFF	TGTGCCAGCAGCCGGGCCGGTCCCGGGGAGCTGTTTTTT
TRBV2	TRBJ1-5	NA	NA	CASSEGREYNQPQHF	TGTGCCAGCAGTGAAGGAAGGGAATACAATCAGCCCCAGCATTTT
TRBV7-3	TRBJ1-1	NA	TRBD1	CASSSGTVNTEAFF	TGTGCCAGCAGCTCCGGGACAGTGAACACTGAAGCTTTCTTT
TRBV2	TRBJ1-1	NA	NA	CASSFGTEAFF	TGTGCCAGCAGTTTTGGAACTGAAGCTTTCTTT
TRBV3-1/TRBV3-2	TRBJ2-3	NA	TRBD1	CASSQATGGGWGTDTQYF	TGTGCCAGCAGCCAAGCGACAGGGGGCGGCTGGGGCACAGATACGCAGTATTTT
TRBV7-7	TRBJ1-1	NA	NA	CASSLAPGAITEAFF	TGTGCTAGCAGCTTAGCGCCAGGGGCGATCACTGAAGCTTTCTTT
TRBV4-1	TRBJ1-1	NA	TRBD1	CASSLGPGTGGAFVEAFF	TGCGCCAGCAGCCTCGGTCCCGGGACAGGGGGCGCGTTTGTTGAAGCTTTCTTT
TRBV18	TRBJ1-6	few	NA	CASSTGPPKNNSPLHF	TGTGCCAGCTCCACGGGGCCACCAAAAAATAATTCACCCCTCCACTTT
TRBV19	TRBJ2-3	NA	TRBD1	CASRGTDRDTQYF	TGTGCCAGTCGAGGGACAGACAGAGATACGCAGTATTTT
TRBV27	TRBJ1-1	NA	NA	CASSWDAGRKNTEAFF	TGTGCCAGCAGTTGGGATGCGGGGCGGAAGAACACTGAAGCTTTCTTT
TRBV6-1	TRBJ1-4	NA	TRBD1	CASSDSRDRDELFF	TGTGCCAGCAGTGATTCGCGGGACAGGGATGAACTGTTTTTT
TRBV9	TRBJ2-2	NA	TRBD2	CASGSERGLFNANTGELFF	TGTGCCAGCGGTTCTGAGCGGGGCCTCTTCAACGCGAACACCGGGGAGCTGTTTTTT
TRBV19	TRBJ1-1	once	NA	CASRDKVYSEAFF	TGTGCCAGTCGAGACAAGGTCTACTCTGAAGCTTTCTTT
TRBV3-1/TRBV3-2	TRBJ1-6	NA	NA	CASSQRNSPLHF	TGTGCCAGCAGCCAAAGAAATTCACCCCTCCACTTT
TRBV19	TRBJ2-3	NA	TRBD2	CASSIGSGSGIGTDTQYF	TGTGCCAGTAGTATCGGGAGCGGGAGTGGTATCGGCACAGATACGCAGTATTTT
TRBV5-1	TRBJ1-1	NA	TRBD1	CASSPDRAEAFF	TGCGCCAGCAGCCCGGACAGGGCGGAAGCTTTCTTT
TRBV6-8	TRBJ2-7	NA	NA	CASSIDLGSDAPYEQYF	TGTGCCAGCAGCATTGACCTCGGGTCCGACGCCCCCTACGAGCAGTACTTC
TRBV28	TRBJ1-5	NA	NA	CASSLDKLGPHQPQHF	TGTGCCAGCAGTCTGGACAAGTTAGGGCCCCATCAGCCCCAGCATTTT
TRBV7-9	TRBJ1-2	NA	TRBD1	CASSPGTGDYGYTF	TGTGCCAGCAGCCCCGGGACAGGGGACTATGGCTACACCTTC
TRBV5-1	TRBJ2-7	few	TRBD1	CASTWGQGTYEQYF	TGCGCCAGCACCTGGGGACAGGGGACCTACGAGCAGTACTTC
TRBV19	TRBJ1-1	few	NA	CASSTGLGRLVDTEAFF	TGTGCCAGTAGTACTGGACTAGGAAGGTTAGTAGACACTGAAGCTTTCTTT
TRBV2	TRBJ2-3	NA	NA	CASSSLMGHDRDTQYF	TGTGCCAGCAGTTCCCTAATGGGGCACGATCGGGATACGCAGTATTTT
TRBV27	TRBJ2-3	NA	TRBD2	CASSPRTSGIYGDTQYF	TGTGCCAGCAGTCCCCGGACTAGCGGGATTTACGGAGATACGCAGTATTTT
TRBV6-5	TRBJ2-1	NA	NA	CASNKGGGTYNEQFF	TGTGCCAGCAACAAAGGGGGGGGCACCTACAATGAGCAGTTCTTC
TRBV6-1	TRBJ1-1	once	NA	CASSDGGGRMVNTEAFF	TGTGCCAGCAGTGATGGGGGGGGGCGGATGGTGAACACTGAAGCTTTCTTT
TRBV11-2	TRBJ1-1	NA	NA	CASSLPFRRAEAFF	TGTGCCAGCAGCTTACCTTTTCGGAGGGCTGAAGCTTTCTTT
TRBV19	TRBJ1-2	NA	NA	CASSIRTDYGYTF	TGTGCCAGTAGTATCCGGACAGACTATGGCTACACCTTC
TRBV13	TRBJ1-1	NA	NA	CASSLGGGRRTEAFF	TGTGCCAGCAGCTTAGGCGGGGGCCGACGGACTGAAGCTTTCTTT
TRBV5-1	TRBJ1-1	NA	NA	CASRSGVNTEAFF	TGCGCCAGCAGATCAGGAGTGAACACTGAAGCTTTCTTT
TRBV19	TRBJ1-6	NA	NA	CASSIEGRHNSPLHF	TGTGCCAGTAGTATTGAGGGACGGCATAATTCACCCCTCCACTTT
TRBV11-2	TRBJ2-1	NA	NA	CASSLATGYEQFF	TGTGCCAGCAGCTTAGCTACGGGATATGAGCAGTTCTTC
TRBV6-5	TRBJ2-2	NA	NA	CASTTTGELFF	TGTGCCAGCACCACGACCGGGGAGCTGTTTTTT
TRBV18	TRBJ2-3	NA	NA	CASSPSVNPDTQYF	TGTGCCAGCTCACCATCTGTTAACCCAGATACGCAGTATTTT
TRBV2	TRBJ2-1	NA	TRBD2	CASSGSTSFLRNEQFF	TGTGCCAGCAGTGGGTCGACTAGCTTCCTCCGAAATGAGCAGTTCTTC
TRBV5-5	TRBJ2-2	NA	TRBD2	CASSLDGRREGAGELFF	TGTGCCAGCAGCTTGGATGGTCGCCGGGAGGGGGCCGGGGAGCTGTTTTTT